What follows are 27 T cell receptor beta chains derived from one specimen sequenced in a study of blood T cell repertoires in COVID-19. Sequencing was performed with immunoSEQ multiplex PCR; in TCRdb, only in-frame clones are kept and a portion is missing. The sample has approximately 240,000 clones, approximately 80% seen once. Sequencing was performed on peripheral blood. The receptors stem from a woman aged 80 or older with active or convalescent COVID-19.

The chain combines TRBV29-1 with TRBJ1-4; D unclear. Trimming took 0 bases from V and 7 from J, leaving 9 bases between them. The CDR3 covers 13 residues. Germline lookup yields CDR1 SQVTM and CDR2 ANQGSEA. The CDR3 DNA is TGCAGCGTTGAAGAGAGAGGAACTGAAAAACTGTTTTTT. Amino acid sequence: CSVEERGTEKLFF. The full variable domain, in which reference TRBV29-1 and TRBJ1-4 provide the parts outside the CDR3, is SAVISQKPSRDICQRGTSLTIQCQVDSQVTMMFWYRQQPGQSLTLIATANQGSEATYESGFVIDKFPISRPNLTFSTLTVSNMSPEDSSIYLCSVEERGTEKLFFGSGTQLSVL.

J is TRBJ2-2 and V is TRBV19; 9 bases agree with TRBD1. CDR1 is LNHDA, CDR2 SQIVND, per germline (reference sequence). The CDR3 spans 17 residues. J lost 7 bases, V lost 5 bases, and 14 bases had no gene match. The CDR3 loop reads CASSSPRGGQGIGELFF. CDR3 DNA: TGTGCCAGTAGTTCGCCCAGGGGGGGACAGGGTATCGGGGAGCTGTTTTTT.

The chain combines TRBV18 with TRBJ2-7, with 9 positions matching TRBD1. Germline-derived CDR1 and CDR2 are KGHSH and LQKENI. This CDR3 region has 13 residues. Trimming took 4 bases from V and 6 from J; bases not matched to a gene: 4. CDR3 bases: TGTGCCAGCTCACAAGGACAGGGGCGCGAGCAGTACTTC. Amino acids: CASSQGQGREQYF.

CDR3 nucleotides: TGTGCCAGCAGCTTAGCCTTGGACTTATGGGAGACCCAGTACTTC. It translates to CASSLALDLWETQYF. V and J are TRBV7-9 and TRBJ2-5; TRBD2 might be the D (5 bases). This CDR3 contains 15 residues. V was cut by 0 bases and J by 5 bases, with 13 bases left in between. Germline CDR1 is SEHNR and CDR2 is FQNEAQ (reference sequence). Full variable domain (outside the CDR3, taken from reference TRBV7-9 and TRBJ2-5): DTGVSQNPRHKITKRGQNVTFRCDPISEHNRLYWYRQTLGQGPEFLTYFQNEAQLEKSRLLSDRFSAERPKGSFSTLEIQRTEQGDSAMYLCASSLALDLWETQYFGPGTRLLVL.

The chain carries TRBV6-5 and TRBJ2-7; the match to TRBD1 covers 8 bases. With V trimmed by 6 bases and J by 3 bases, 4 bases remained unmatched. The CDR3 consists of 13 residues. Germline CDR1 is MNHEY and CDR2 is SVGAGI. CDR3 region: CASRRDRNYEQYF. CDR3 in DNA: TGTGCCAGCAGGCGGGACAGGAACTACGAGCAGTACTTC.

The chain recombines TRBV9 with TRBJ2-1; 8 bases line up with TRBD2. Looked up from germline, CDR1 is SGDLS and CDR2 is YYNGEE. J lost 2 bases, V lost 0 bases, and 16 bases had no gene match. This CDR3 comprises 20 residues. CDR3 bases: TGTGCCAGCAGCGTAGGAGCGGGGGCGCGTAATGCGGCCCCCTACAATGAGCAGTTCTTC. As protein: CASSVGAGARNAAPYNEQFF.

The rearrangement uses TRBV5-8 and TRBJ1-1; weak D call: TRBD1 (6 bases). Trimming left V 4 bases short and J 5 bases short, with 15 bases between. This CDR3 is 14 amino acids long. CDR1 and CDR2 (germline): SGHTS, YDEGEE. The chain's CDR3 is CASSRRVTGTEAFF. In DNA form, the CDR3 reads TGTGCCAGCAGCAGACGGGTAACAGGGACTGAAGCTTTCTTT.

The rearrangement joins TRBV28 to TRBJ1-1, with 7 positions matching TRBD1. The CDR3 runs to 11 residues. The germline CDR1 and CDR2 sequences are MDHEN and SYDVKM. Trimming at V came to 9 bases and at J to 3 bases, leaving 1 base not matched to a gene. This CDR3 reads CASTGDTEAFF. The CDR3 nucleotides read TGTGCCAGTACAGGGGACACTGAAGCTTTCTTT.

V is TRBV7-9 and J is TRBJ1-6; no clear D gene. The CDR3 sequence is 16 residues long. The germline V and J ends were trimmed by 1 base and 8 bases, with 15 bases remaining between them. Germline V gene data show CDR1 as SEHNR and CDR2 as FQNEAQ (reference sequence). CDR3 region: CASSLGGSGKYSPLHF. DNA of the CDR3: TGTGCCAGCAGCTTAGGCGGTTCGGGGAAATATTCACCCCTCCACTTT. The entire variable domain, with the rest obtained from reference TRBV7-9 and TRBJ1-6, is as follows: DTGVSQNPRHKITKRGQNVTFRCDPISEHNRLYWYRQTLGQGPEFLTYFQNEAQLEKSRLLSDRFSAERPKGSFSTLEIQRTEQGDSAMYLCASSLGGSGKYSPLHFGNGTRLTVT.

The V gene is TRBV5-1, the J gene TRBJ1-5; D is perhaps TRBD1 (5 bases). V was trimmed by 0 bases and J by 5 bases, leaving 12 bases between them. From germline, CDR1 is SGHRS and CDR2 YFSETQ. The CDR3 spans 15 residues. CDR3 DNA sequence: TGCGCCAGCAGCTTGGATTCAGGGATTGATCAGCCCCAGCATTTT. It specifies CASSLDSGIDQPQHF.

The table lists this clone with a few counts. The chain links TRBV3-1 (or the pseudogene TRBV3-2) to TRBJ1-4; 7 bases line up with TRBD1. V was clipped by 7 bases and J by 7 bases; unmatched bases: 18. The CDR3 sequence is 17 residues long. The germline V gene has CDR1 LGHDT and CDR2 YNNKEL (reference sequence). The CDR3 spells CASKSETGTFPREKLFF. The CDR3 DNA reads TGTGCCAGCAAATCCGAGACAGGGACCTTTCCCCGTGAAAAACTGTTTTTT.

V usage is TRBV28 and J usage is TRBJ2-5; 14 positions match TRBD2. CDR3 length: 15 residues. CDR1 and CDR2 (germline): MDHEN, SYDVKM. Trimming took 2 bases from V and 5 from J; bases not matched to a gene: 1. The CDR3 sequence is CASSLGLAGGETQYF. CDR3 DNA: TGTGCCAGCAGTTTAGGACTAGCGGGAGGTGAGACCCAGTACTTC.

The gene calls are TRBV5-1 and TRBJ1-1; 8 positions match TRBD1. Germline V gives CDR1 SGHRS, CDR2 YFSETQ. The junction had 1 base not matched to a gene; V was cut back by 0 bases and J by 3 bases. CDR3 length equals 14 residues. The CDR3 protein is CASSLAGGYTEAFF. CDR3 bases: TGCGCCAGCAGCTTGGCAGGGGGCTACACTGAAGCTTTCTTT.

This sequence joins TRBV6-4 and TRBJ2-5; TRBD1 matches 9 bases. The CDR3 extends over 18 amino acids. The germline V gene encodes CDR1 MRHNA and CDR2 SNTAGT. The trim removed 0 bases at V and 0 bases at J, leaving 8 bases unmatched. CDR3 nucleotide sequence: TGTGCCAGCAGTGACTCGAAGGACTGGGACAGGGACCAAGAGACCCAGTACTTC. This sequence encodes CASSDSKDWDRDQETQYF.

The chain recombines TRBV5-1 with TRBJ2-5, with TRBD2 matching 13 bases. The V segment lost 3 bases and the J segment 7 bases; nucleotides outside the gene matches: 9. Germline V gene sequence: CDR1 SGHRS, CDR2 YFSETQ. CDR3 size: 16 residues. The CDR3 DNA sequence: TGCGCCAGCAGCTCCTCACTAGCGGGAGGGAGGGGGACCCAGTACTTC. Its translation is CASSSSLAGGRGTQYF.

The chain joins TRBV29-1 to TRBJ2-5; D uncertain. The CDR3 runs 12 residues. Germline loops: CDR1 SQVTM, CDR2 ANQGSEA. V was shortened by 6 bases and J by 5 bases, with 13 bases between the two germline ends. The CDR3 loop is CSVLDYTETQYF. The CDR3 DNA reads TGCAGCGTCCTCGATTACACGGAGACCCAGTACTTC.

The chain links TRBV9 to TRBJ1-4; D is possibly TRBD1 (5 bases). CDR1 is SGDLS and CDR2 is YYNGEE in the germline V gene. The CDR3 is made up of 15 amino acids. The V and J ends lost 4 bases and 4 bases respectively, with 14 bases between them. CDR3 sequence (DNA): TGTGCCAGCAGCCCCCATGGGGGGGTTAATGAAAAACTGTTTTTT. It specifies CASSPHGGVNEKLFF.

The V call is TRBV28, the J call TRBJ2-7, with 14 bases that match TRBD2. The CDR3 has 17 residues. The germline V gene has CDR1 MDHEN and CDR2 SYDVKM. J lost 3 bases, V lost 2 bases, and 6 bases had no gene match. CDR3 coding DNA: TGTGCCAGCAGTTTAATTGGACTAGCGGGAGGAGACTACGAGCAGTACTTC. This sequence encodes CASSLIGLAGGDYEQYF.

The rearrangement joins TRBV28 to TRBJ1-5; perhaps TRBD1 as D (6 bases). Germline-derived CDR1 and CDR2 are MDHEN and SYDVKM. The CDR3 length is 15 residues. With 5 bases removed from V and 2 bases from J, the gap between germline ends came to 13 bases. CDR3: CASSASGAGNQPQHF. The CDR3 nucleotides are TGTGCCAGCAGTGCCTCAGGGGCCGGCAATCAGCCCCAGCATTTT. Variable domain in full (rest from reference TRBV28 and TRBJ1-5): DVKVTQSSRYLVKRTGEKVFLECVQDMDHENMFWYRQDPGLGLRLIYFSYDVKMKEKGDIPEGYSVSREKKERFSLILESASTNQTSMYLCASSASGAGNQPQHFGDGTRLSIL.

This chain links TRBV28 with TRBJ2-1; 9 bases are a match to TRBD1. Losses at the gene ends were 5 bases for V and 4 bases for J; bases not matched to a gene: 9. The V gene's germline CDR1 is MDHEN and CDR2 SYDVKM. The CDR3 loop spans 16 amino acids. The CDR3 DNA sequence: TGTGCCAGCAGTCCATCAACGGGACAGGGATACAATGAGCAGTTCTTC. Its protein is CASSPSTGQGYNEQFF.

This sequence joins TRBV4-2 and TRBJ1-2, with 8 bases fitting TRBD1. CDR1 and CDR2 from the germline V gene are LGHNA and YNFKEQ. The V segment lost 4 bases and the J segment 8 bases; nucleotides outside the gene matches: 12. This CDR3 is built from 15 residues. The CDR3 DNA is TGTGCCAGCAGCCTCCAAGCCGGGACAGGAGAAGGCTACACCTTC. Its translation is CASSLQAGTGEGYTF.

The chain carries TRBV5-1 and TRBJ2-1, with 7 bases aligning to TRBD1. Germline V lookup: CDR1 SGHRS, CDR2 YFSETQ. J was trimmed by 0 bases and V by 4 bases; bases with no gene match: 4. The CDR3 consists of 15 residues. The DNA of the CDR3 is TGCGCCAGCAGCCGGGGACAGTACTCCTACAATGAGCAGTTCTTC. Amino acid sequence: CASSRGQYSYNEQFF.

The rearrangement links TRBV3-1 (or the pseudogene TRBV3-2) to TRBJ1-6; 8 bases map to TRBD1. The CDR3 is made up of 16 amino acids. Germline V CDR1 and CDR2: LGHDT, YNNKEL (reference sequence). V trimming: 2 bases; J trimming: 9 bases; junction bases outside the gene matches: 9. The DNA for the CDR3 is TGTGCCAGCAGCCAACAACCCACAGGGGGAGGTTCACCCCTCCACTTT. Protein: CASSQQPTGGGSPLHF.

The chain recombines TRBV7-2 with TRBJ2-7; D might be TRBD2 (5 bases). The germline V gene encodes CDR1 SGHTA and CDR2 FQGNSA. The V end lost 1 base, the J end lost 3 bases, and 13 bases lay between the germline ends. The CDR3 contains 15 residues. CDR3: CASSLDRGPGYEQYF. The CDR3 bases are TGTGCCAGCAGCTTAGATCGGGGTCCGGGCTACGAGCAGTACTTC.

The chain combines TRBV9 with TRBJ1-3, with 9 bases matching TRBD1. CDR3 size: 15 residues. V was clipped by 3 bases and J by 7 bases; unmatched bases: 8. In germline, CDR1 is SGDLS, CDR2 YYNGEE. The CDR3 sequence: CASSAPGQGGNTIYF. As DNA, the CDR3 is TGTGCCAGCAGCGCACCGGGACAGGGCGGGAACACCATATATTTT.

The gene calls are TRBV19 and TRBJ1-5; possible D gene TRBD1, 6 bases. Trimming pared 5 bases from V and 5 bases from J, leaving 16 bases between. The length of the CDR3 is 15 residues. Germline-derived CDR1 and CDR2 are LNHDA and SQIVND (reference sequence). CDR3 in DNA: TGTGCCAGTAGTGGCAGCTGGCAGGGGCATCAGCCCCAGCATTTT. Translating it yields CASSGSWQGHQPQHF.

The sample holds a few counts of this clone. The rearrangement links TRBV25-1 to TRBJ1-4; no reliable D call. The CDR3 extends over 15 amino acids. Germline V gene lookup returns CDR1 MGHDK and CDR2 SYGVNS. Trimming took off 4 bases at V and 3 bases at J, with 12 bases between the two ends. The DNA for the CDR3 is TGTGCCAGCAGTGCCGCCGGGAGAGCTAATGAAAAACTGTTTTTT. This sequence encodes CASSAAGRANEKLFF.